This T cell receptor beta chain was identified in a study of cytotoxic CD8 clonotypes in ibrutinib-treated CLL. Libraries of TCR beta were made from approximately 2 micrograms of genomic DNA that came from cryopreserved PBMCs. The CDR3 length is 15 residues. Between the trimmed V and J ends, which lost 4 bases and 0 bases, there was a span of 10 bases. Germline CDR1 GTSNPN, CDR2 SVGIG (reference sequence). Study conclusions and caveats: The study found public clonotypes uncommon, contracting or stable on treatment.

Generated by immunoSEQ multiplex PCR, the TCRdb table keeps only in-frame clones and is missing some. The sample holds about 140,000 clones; 85% to 95% are singletons and the top ten take approximately 10%. Of note for this clone: Antigen specificity is unknown.

The TCR originated in a human donor with chronic lymphocytic leukemia. This chain joins TRBV30 and TRBJ2-6; no reliable D call. The sample consisted of PBMCs, taken after 12 months of ibrutinib treatment. DNA of the CDR3: TGTGCCTGGAAGGTGTTGGACTCTGGGGCCAACGTCCTGACTTTC. It encodes CAWKVLDSGANVLTF.